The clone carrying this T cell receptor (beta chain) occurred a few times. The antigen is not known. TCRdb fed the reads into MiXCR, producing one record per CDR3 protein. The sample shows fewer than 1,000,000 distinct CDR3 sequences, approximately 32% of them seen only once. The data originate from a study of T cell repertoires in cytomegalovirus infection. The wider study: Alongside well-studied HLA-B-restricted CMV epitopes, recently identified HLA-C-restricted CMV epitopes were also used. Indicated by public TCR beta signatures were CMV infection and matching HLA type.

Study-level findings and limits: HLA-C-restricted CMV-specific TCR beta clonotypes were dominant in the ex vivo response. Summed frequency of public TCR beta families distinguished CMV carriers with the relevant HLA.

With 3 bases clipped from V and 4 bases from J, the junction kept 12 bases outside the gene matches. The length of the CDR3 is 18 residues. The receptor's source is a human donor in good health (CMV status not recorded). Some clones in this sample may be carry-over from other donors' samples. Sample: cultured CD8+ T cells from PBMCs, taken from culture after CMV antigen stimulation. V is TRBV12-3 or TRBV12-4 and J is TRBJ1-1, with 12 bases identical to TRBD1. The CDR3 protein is CASSFLTGTGGGGTEAFF. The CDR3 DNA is TGTGCCAGCAGTTTCCTTACCGGGACAGGGGGCGGGGGCACTGAAGCTTTCTTT.